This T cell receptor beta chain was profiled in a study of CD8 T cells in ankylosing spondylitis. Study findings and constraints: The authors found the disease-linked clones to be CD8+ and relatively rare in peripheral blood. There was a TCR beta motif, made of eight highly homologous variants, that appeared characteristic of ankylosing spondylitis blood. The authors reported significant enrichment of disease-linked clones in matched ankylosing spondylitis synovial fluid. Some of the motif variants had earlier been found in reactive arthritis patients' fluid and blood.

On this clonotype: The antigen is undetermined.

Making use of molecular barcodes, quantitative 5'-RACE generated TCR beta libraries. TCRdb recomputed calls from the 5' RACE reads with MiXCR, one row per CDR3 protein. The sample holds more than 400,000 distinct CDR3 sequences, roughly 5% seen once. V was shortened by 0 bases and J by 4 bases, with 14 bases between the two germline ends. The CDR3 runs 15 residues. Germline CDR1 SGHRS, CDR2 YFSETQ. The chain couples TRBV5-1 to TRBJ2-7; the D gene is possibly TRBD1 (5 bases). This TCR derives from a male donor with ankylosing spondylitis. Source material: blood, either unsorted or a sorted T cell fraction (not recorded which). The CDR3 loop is CASSLVNGALYEQYF. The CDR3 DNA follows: TGCGCCAGCAGCTTGGTTAATGGGGCTTTATACGAGCAGTACTTC.